Listed below are T cell receptor beta chains from one sample, sequenced in a study of graft-versus-host responses after intestinal transplantation. Antigen specificity for these receptors is unknown. Method: immunoSEQ multiplex PCR; TCRdb's copy keeps in-frame clones and lacks some. The sample consists of around 77,000 clones, about 94% of them appearing once. The specimen comprised unstimulated CD8+ T cells sorted from spleen or lymph node cells, sampled before intestinal transplant. Receptors originate from a human donor who received an intestinal transplant. The CDR3 runs from the conserved cysteine through the conserved F or W. Each record gives: J gene, V gene, clone size, D gene, CDR3 DNA, CDR3 protein. The D gene is left open where the match is weak. Clone size appears in some rows only: once, few, many, or a class for an expanded clone.

j_call: TRBJ2-7; v_call: TRBV6-6; clone_size: -; d_call: -; cdr3_nt: TGTGCCAGCAGTTACTCGACCAGGGGAATAGAGCAGTACTTC; cdr3_aa: CASSYSTRGIEQYF
j_call: TRBJ2-1; v_call: TRBV29-1; clone_size: once; d_call: TRBD2; cdr3_nt: TGCAGCGTTGACGGGGGGTCCTACAATGAGCAGTTCTTC; cdr3_aa: CSVDGGSYNEQFF
j_call: TRBJ2-5; v_call: TRBV9; clone_size: -; d_call: TRBD2; cdr3_nt: TGTGCCAGCGCTTATAGCGGGAGAATAGCAGAGACCCAGTACTTC; cdr3_aa: CASAYSGRIAETQYF
j_call: TRBJ2-1; v_call: TRBV28; clone_size: -; d_call: TRBD2; cdr3_nt: TGTGCCAGCAGCCCCGGGACTAGCGGGACCAATGAGCAGTTCTTC; cdr3_aa: CASSPGTSGTNEQFF
j_call: TRBJ1-2; v_call: TRBV20-1; clone_size: -; d_call: -; cdr3_nt: TGCAGGGCTAGGGTAGGGAACGGCTACACCTTC; cdr3_aa: CRARVGNGYTF
j_call: TRBJ2-1; v_call: TRBV28; clone_size: -; d_call: -; cdr3_nt: TGTGCCAGCAGTTTACGGACTTACAATGAGCAGTTCTTC; cdr3_aa: CASSLRTYNEQFF
j_call: TRBJ1-5; v_call: TRBV27; clone_size: -; d_call: TRBD1; cdr3_nt: TGTGCCAGCAGTTACCCGGGGACAGATAGCAATCAGCCCCAGCATTTT; cdr3_aa: CASSYPGTDSNQPQHF
j_call: TRBJ2-1; v_call: TRBV19; clone_size: -; d_call: -; cdr3_nt: TGTGCCAGTAGTATAGACGGTTTACGGGCGAATGAGCAGTTCTTC; cdr3_aa: CASSIDGLRANEQFF
j_call: TRBJ2-7; v_call: TRBV27; clone_size: few; d_call: TRBD2; cdr3_nt: TGTGCCAGCAGTTTCGAAGCGGGAGATACCTACGAGCAGTACTTC; cdr3_aa: CASSFEAGDTYEQYF
j_call: TRBJ2-1; v_call: TRBV29-1; clone_size: -; d_call: -; cdr3_nt: TGCAGCGTTGAAGTTGATTGGGGGAATGAGCAGTTCTTC; cdr3_aa: CSVEVDWGNEQFF
j_call: TRBJ2-7; v_call: TRBV4-1; clone_size: -; d_call: -; cdr3_nt: TGCGCCAGCAGCCAAAATTTAGGGCTGATCTACGAGCAGTACTTC; cdr3_aa: CASSQNLGLIYEQYF
j_call: TRBJ2-5; v_call: TRBV28; clone_size: -; d_call: -; cdr3_nt: TGTGCCAGCAGTTCAACCGGACGGAACCAAGAGACCCAGTACTTC; cdr3_aa: CASSSTGRNQETQYF
j_call: TRBJ2-7; v_call: TRBV4-1; clone_size: -; d_call: -; cdr3_nt: TGCGCCAGCAGCCCCCTGGGGAGAAGCTACGAGCAGTACTTC; cdr3_aa: CASSPLGRSYEQYF
j_call: TRBJ2-7; v_call: TRBV28; clone_size: -; d_call: TRBD2; cdr3_nt: TGTGCCAGCACCGATTATCCCCGCTGGTGGGGGAGGGAGAACGAGCAGTACTTC; cdr3_aa: CASTDYPRWWGRENEQYF
j_call: TRBJ2-7; v_call: TRBV6-5; clone_size: -; d_call: -; cdr3_nt: TGTGCCAGCAGTCTCGGGACCAACCAAGAGGGGCAGTACTTC; cdr3_aa: CASSLGTNQEGQYF
j_call: TRBJ1-2; v_call: TRBV15; clone_size: -; d_call: -; cdr3_nt: TGTGCCACCAGCAGAGATTACAGGGAATCGTCTTACTATGGCTACACCTTC; cdr3_aa: CATSRDYRESSYYGYTF
j_call: TRBJ2-1; v_call: TRBV9; clone_size: -; d_call: -; cdr3_nt: TGTGCCAGCAGCGTAGGGGCCGGGGATGAGCAGTTCTTC; cdr3_aa: CASSVGAGDEQFF
j_call: TRBJ1-4; v_call: TRBV7-9; clone_size: -; d_call: -; cdr3_nt: TGTGCCAGCAGCTTAGTCGGCAGCGAAAAACTGTTTTTT; cdr3_aa: CASSLVGSEKLFF
j_call: TRBJ2-6; v_call: TRBV7-8; clone_size: -; d_call: TRBD1; cdr3_nt: TGTGCCAGCAGCCTTGACAGGGCTGGGGCCAACGTCCTGACTTTC; cdr3_aa: CASSLDRAGANVLTF
j_call: TRBJ2-1; v_call: TRBV11-2; clone_size: -; d_call: -; cdr3_nt: TGTGCCAGTGAGCGATTTTTCTCCTACAATGAGCAGTTCTTC; cdr3_aa: CASERFFSYNEQFF
j_call: TRBJ2-7; v_call: TRBV14; clone_size: -; d_call: TRBD2; cdr3_nt: TGTGCCAGCAGCCAAGATCCCGGGACTAGCGGGAGGAGTGTGTACGAGCAGTACTTC; cdr3_aa: CASSQDPGTSGRSVYEQYF
j_call: TRBJ2-7; v_call: TRBV9; clone_size: -; d_call: -; cdr3_nt: TGTGCCAGCACCGCAGGTGGGGGCCCCCAGGACGAGCAGTACTTC; cdr3_aa: CASTAGGGPQDEQYF
j_call: TRBJ2-5; v_call: TRBV28; clone_size: -; d_call: -; cdr3_nt: TGTGCCAGCCTGGGGGGAGAGACCCAGTACTTC; cdr3_aa: CASLGGETQYF
j_call: TRBJ2-7; v_call: TRBV13; clone_size: once; d_call: TRBD2; cdr3_nt: TGTGCCAGCAGCTTAGGCCTAGCGGAATACGAGCAGTACTTC; cdr3_aa: CASSLGLAEYEQYF
j_call: TRBJ2-1; v_call: TRBV6-6; clone_size: -; d_call: -; cdr3_nt: TGTGCCAGCAACGAACCAGGTGGTAGCGCCACCAATGAGCAGTTCTTC; cdr3_aa: CASNEPGGSATNEQFF
j_call: TRBJ2-7; v_call: TRBV12-5; clone_size: -; d_call: -; cdr3_nt: TGTGCTAGTGGTTTGGCCCCGTACGGGCTTCGACTAGTACGGGCCTACGAGCAGTACTTC; cdr3_aa: CASGLAPYGLRLVRAYEQYF
j_call: TRBJ1-1; v_call: TRBV6-1; clone_size: -; d_call: -; cdr3_nt: TGTGCCAGCAGTGAAGGCGGAATGAACACTGAAGCTTTCTTT; cdr3_aa: CASSEGGMNTEAFF
j_call: TRBJ1-5; v_call: TRBV9; clone_size: once; d_call: -; cdr3_nt: TGTGCCAGCAGCGTAGGGGGCAGGACCGAGCCCCAGCATTTT; cdr3_aa: CASSVGGRTEPQHF
j_call: TRBJ1-2; v_call: TRBV27; clone_size: -; d_call: -; cdr3_nt: TGTGCCAGCAGTTTGCTCGGGGGGAACTATGGCTACACCTTC; cdr3_aa: CASSLLGGNYGYTF
j_call: TRBJ2-7; v_call: TRBV27; clone_size: -; d_call: -; cdr3_nt: TGTGCCAGCAGTTTCGGGACGGTCGGCTACGAGCAGTACTTC; cdr3_aa: CASSFGTVGYEQYF
j_call: TRBJ2-7; v_call: TRBV9; clone_size: -; d_call: TRBD1; cdr3_nt: TGTGCCAGCAGCGCAGGGGGTGCAGCCTACGAGCAGTACTTC; cdr3_aa: CASSAGGAAYEQYF
j_call: TRBJ2-6; v_call: TRBV5-5; clone_size: -; d_call: TRBD1; cdr3_nt: TGTGCCAGCAGCTTATCGTACAGGGGCAAGGTTGGGGCCAACGTCCTGACTTTC; cdr3_aa: CASSLSYRGKVGANVLTF
j_call: TRBJ2-7; v_call: TRBV2; clone_size: -; d_call: -; cdr3_nt: TGTGCCAGCAGGCGGGGGCTAGTCGTGTACGAGCAGTACTTC; cdr3_aa: CASRRGLVVYEQYF
j_call: TRBJ2-1; v_call: TRBV19; clone_size: -; d_call: TRBD2; cdr3_nt: TGTGCCAGTAGTGACCCATTAGCGGGCCACTCCTACAATGAGCAGTTCTTC; cdr3_aa: CASSDPLAGHSYNEQFF
j_call: TRBJ2-7; v_call: TRBV5-1; clone_size: once; d_call: TRBD1; cdr3_nt: TGCGCCAGCAGCTTGACTTACGGACAGGTCTACGAGCAGTACTTC; cdr3_aa: CASSLTYGQVYEQYF
j_call: TRBJ1-1; v_call: TRBV5-1; clone_size: -; d_call: -; cdr3_nt: TGCGCCAGCAGCTTGGCTCGGGGGGGAGAAGCTTTCTTT; cdr3_aa: CASSLARGGEAFF
j_call: TRBJ1-1; v_call: TRBV27; clone_size: -; d_call: -; cdr3_nt: TGTGCCAGCAGTTCCTACACTGAAGCTTTCTTT; cdr3_aa: CASSSYTEAFF
j_call: TRBJ1-5; v_call: TRBV28; clone_size: -; d_call: -; cdr3_nt: TGTGCCAGCACCTGGGGGAATCAGCCCCAGCATTTT; cdr3_aa: CASTWGNQPQHF
j_call: TRBJ2-7; v_call: TRBV2; clone_size: once; d_call: -; cdr3_nt: TGTGCCGCTATCGTATCCTACGAGCAGTACTTC; cdr3_aa: CAAIVSYEQYF
j_call: TRBJ2-7; v_call: TRBV29-1; clone_size: -; d_call: -; cdr3_nt: TGCAGCGTTGGGAAGGCCCTCTACGAGCAGTACTTC; cdr3_aa: CSVGKALYEQYF
j_call: TRBJ2-7; v_call: TRBV6-1; clone_size: -; d_call: -; cdr3_nt: TGTGCCAGCAGTTATACAGGTAGCTACGAGCAGTACTTC; cdr3_aa: CASSYTGSYEQYF
j_call: TRBJ2-5; v_call: TRBV27; clone_size: -; d_call: -; cdr3_nt: TGTGCCAGCAGTCCTACTTCAGGGAGGGAGACCCAGTACTTC; cdr3_aa: CASSPTSGRETQYF
j_call: TRBJ2-1; v_call: TRBV6-4; clone_size: -; d_call: TRBD2; cdr3_nt: TGTGCCAGCAGTGAAGAGCGGGAGAGTTACAATGAGCAGTTCTTC; cdr3_aa: CASSEERESYNEQFF
j_call: TRBJ2-7; v_call: TRBV11-1; clone_size: -; d_call: TRBD2; cdr3_nt: TGTGCCAGCAGCTTAGGGGCACTAGCGGGAGACTACGAGCAGTACTTC; cdr3_aa: CASSLGALAGDYEQYF
j_call: TRBJ2-1; v_call: TRBV19; clone_size: -; d_call: TRBD2; cdr3_nt: TGTGCCAGTACTGGGACTAGCGGGAACCTCTACAATGAGCAGTTCTTC; cdr3_aa: CASTGTSGNLYNEQFF
j_call: TRBJ2-1; v_call: TRBV6-5; clone_size: -; d_call: TRBD2; cdr3_nt: TGTGCCAGCAGTACCCTAGCGGGAGCATACAATGAGCAGTTCTTC; cdr3_aa: CASSTLAGAYNEQFF
j_call: TRBJ1-1; v_call: TRBV9; clone_size: -; d_call: -; cdr3_nt: TGTGCCAGCAGCGTAGAACAGATGAACACTGAAGCTTTCTTT; cdr3_aa: CASSVEQMNTEAFF